This T cell receptor beta chain was obtained from a study of T cells and copy number aberrations in small-cell lung cancer. Regarding this clone: A clone one base away is much larger, so this may be a read error.

The CDR3 is 13 amino acids. V was trimmed by 3 bases and J by 4 bases, leaving 6 bases between them. Germline values: CDR1 SNHLY, CDR2 FYNNEI. Clones were sequenced by immunoSEQ multiplex PCR, and TCRdb holds only the in-frame ones, with some missing. The sample holds a few thousand clones; approximately 86% are singletons and the top ten take under 12%. This clonotype originated in a man in his 70s with small cell lung cancer. Sequences were obtained from normal tissue next to the tumor. The rearrangement joins TRBV2 to TRBJ2-2, with D uncertain. CDR3 nucleotide sequence: TGTGCCAGCAGTGATCGGATCACCGGGGAGCTGTTTTTT. Encoded protein: CASSDRITGELFF.